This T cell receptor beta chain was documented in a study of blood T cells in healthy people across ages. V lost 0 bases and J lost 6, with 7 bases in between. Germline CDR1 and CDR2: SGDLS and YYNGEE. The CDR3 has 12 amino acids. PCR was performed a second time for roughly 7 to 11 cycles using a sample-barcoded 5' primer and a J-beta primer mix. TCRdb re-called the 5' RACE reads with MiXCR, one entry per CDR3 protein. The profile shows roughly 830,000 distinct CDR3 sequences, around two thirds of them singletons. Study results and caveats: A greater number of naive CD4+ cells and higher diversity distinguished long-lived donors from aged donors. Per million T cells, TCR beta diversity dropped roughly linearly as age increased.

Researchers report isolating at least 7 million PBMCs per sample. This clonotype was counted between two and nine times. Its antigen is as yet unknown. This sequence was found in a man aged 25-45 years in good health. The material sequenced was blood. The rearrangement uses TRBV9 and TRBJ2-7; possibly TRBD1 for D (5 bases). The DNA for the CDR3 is TGTGCCAGCAGCGTAGTCGACAGCGAGCAGTACTTC. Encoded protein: CASSVVDSEQYF. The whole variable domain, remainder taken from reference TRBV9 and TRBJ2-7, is DSGVTQTPKHLITATGQRVTLRCSPRSGDLSVYWYQQSLDQGLQFLIQYYNGEERAKGNILERFSAQQFPDLHSELNLSSLELGDSALYFCASSVVDSEQYFGPGTRLTVT.